This T cell receptor beta chain was captured by sequencing in a study of a mutant IDH1 vaccine in newly diagnosed glioma. Time point here: week 11, during vaccination. All doses held 300 ug of mutant IDH1 20-mer peptide, with topical imiquimod. Germline loops: CDR1 SGHRS, CDR2 YFSETQ. The CDR3 is 16 amino acids. Between the trimmed V and J ends, which lost 3 bases and 4 bases, there was a span of 19 bases. Note on this clone: Its antigen is not known.

Produced via immunoSEQ multiplex PCR; TCRdb's table is partial and in-frame only. The sample gives 60,000 or so clones, 89% of which show up once; approximately 2% is in the top ten. This clonotype was sampled from a man aged 40-49 years with glioma. The genes are TRBV5-1 and TRBJ1-1; TRBD1 might be the D (6 bases). The specimen comprised PBMCs, sampled from a glioma patient whose treatment included an IDH1 peptide vaccine. The CDR3 sequence is CASSSSGYRAGTEAFF. CDR3 coding DNA: TGCGCCAGCAGCTCCTCGGGTTACAGGGCGGGCACTGAAGCTTTCTTT.